This T cell receptor (beta chain) was documented in a study of early T cells in non-severe SARS-CoV-2 infection. Study details: Chains stayed unpaired after sequencing of bulk RNA from unsorted whole blood.

Trimming stripped 0 bases from V and 0 bases from J, with 11 bases between. This CDR3 comprises 16 residues. Germline V CDR1 and CDR2: DFQATT, SNEGSKA (reference sequence). This clonotype was counted at least ten times. TCRdb reprocessed the 5' RACE reads via MiXCR and lists one record per CDR3 protein. Of 75,000 to 90,000 distinct CDR3 sequences detected, around 13% appear once; the ten largest clones hold around 1.1%. This rearrangement joins TRBV20-1 to TRBJ2-2; D ambiguous. Input material: whole blood. The source of this sequence is an adult who was a healthcare worker with PCR-confirmed SARS-CoV-2 infection or an uninfected control (not recorded which). In DNA, the CDR3 is TGCAGTGCTAGAGATCTGTACTACCCGAACACCGGGGAGCTGTTTTTT. Protein: CSARDLYYPNTGELFF.